The following is a T cell receptor beta chain sequence with its context. These data originate in a study of shared clonotypes between healthy human individuals. Assay: immunoSEQ multiplex PCR; the TCRdb copy retains only in-frame clones and omits some. The sample shows some 2 million clones, around 95% of them seen only once. V was cut by 5 bases and J by 8 bases, with 13 bases left in between. The CDR3 runs to 13 residues. CDR1 LNHDA and CDR2 SQIVND come from the germline V gene (reference sequence). The chain employs TRBV19 and TRBJ2-1; D remains unclear. This receptor was obtained from a man between 18 and 35 years old in good health. Sequencing was carried out using naive CD4+ T cells sorted from blood. Specified subset: CD45RA+ positively selected. The CDR3 spells CASSLRLGDEQFF. The CDR3, as DNA: TGTGCCAGTAGTCTCCGACTGGGCGATGAGCAGTTCTTC.